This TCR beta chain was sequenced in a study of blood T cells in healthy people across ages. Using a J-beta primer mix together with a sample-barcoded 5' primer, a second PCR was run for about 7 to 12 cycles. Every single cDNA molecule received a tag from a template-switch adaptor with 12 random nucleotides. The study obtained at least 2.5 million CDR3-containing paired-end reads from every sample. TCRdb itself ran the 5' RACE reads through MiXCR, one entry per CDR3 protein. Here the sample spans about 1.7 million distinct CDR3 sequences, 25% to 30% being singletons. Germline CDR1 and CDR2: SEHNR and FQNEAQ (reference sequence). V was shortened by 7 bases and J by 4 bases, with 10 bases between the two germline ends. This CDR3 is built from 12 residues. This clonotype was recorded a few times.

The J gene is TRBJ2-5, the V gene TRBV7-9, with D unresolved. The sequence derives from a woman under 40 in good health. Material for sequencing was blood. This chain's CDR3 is CASNPHRETQYF. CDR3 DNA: TGTGCCAGCAATCCGCACCGAGAGACCCAGTACTTC.